This T cell receptor beta chain was obtained from a study of T-cell memory formation after mild COVID-19. Across the whole study: Across donors, TCR clusters were largely donor specific. General study findings and limits: Of the contracting clones, CD4+ ones lay mainly in CM and EM, and CD8+ ones in EMRA.

TCRdb called the 5' RACE reads again in MiXCR, with one record for every CDR3 protein. The table records about 600,000 distinct CDR3 sequences, 20% to 25% of them present only once. This clonotype was detected a few times. Its antigen is currently unknown. V was cut by 5 bases and J by 0 bases, with 11 bases left in between. Germline V gene sequence: CDR1 MNHEY, CDR2 SMNVEV (reference sequence). The CDR3 sequence is 15 residues long. V is TRBV27 and J is TRBJ1-5; D uncertain. Sample: PBMCs or a T cell subset sorted from them (not recorded which). The sequence was collected from an adult woman who had mild COVID-19 (a few samples of this study predate the infection). Cell type and time point are not known. In DNA, the CDR3 is TGTGCCAGCAGTCCAGGACCTTTTAGCAATCAGCCCCAGCATTTT. Translated: CASSPGPFSNQPQHF.